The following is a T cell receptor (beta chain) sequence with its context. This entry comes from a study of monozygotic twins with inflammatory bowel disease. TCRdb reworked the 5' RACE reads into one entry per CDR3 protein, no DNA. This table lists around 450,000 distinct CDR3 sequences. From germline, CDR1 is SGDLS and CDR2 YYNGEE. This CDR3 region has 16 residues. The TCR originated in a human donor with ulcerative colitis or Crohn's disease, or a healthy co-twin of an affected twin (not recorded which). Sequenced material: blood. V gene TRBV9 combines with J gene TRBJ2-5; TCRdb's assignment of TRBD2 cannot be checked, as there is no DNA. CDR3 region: CASSGGLAGGQETQYF.